These 2 T cell receptor beta chains originate from one sample sequenced in a study of spatial heterogeneity in lung cancer. Study-wide results and limits: Expanded intratumoral alpha and beta TCR counts tracked tumor mutation counts.

Time point described: sample taken at primary tumor resection. TCRdb processed the 5' RACE reads anew with MiXCR; each CDR3 protein has one entry. Among around 10,000 distinct CDR3 sequences, around 15% were seen once, and the ten largest hold approximately 14%. Their antigen targets remain unknown. The sequencing here drew on lung tumor tissue, taken at surgery. The receptors were sampled from a male donor with early-stage non-small cell lung cancer.

This clonotype is labeled large. The chain carries TRBV3-1 and TRBJ2-2; D gene unclear. Trimming cost V 1 base and J 4 bases, with 7 bases left between them. Germline CDR1 is LGHDT and CDR2 is YNNKEL (reference sequence). The CDR3 runs 14 residues. CDR3 nucleotides: TGTGCCAGCAGCCAAGTTCGAGGCACCGGGGAGCTGTTTTTT. As protein: CASSQVRGTGELFF.

By share, this clonotype ranks as medium-sized. The chain recombines TRBV5-1 with TRBJ1-2, with a weak D call TRBD1 (6 bases). Trimming removed 0 bases at V and 8 bases at J, with 17 bases between. The CDR3 contains 15 residues. Germline values: CDR1 SGHRS, CDR2 YFSETQ. CDR3 bases: TGCGCCAGCAGCTTGGAGTTAGGACAGTTTTTCGGCTACACCTTC. Translating it yields CASSLELGQFFGYTF.